These 21 T cell receptor beta chains came from one sample sequenced in a study of T-cell memory formation after mild COVID-19. TCRdb re-analysed the 5' RACE reads in MiXCR, keeping a single row per CDR3 protein. In the table there are around 500,000 distinct CDR3 sequences, 15% to 20% of which are singletons. Sequences were obtained from PBMCs or a T cell subset sorted from them (not recorded which). Every receptor here comes from an adult woman who had mild COVID-19 (a few samples of this study predate the infection). Cell type and time point are not known.

The chain has TRBV7-8 and TRBJ1-1; D remains ambiguous. V lost 5 bases and J 4 bases, leaving 20 bases between the germline ends. CDR1 is SGHVS and CDR2 is FQNEAQ in the germline V gene. The CDR3 runs 16 residues. CDR3 in DNA: TGTGCCAGCAGCCGACGGGAGCGGGGTTTGCGCACTGAAGCTTTCTTT. This codes for CASSRRERGLRTEAFF.

The chain has TRBV29-1 and TRBJ2-3, with 9 bases that match TRBD2. J was trimmed by 9 bases and V by 7 bases; bases with no gene match: 14. The CDR3 loop spans 14 amino acids. CDR1 is SQVTM and CDR2 is ANQGSEA in the germline V gene. CDR3 amino acids: CSGVASGALSTQYF. The CDR3 coding sequence is TGCAGCGGGGTGGCTAGCGGGGCCCTCTCCACGCAGTATTTT.

This sequence joins TRBV15 and TRBJ2-3; D may be TRBD2 (6 bases). Germline assignment: CDR1 LNHNV and CDR2 YYDKDF (reference sequence). This CDR3 is 14 amino acids long. The germline V and J ends were trimmed by 6 bases and 6 bases, with 16 bases remaining between them. DNA of the CDR3: TGTGCCACCAGTGTCGGCGGGGAGGTTGATACGCAGTATTTT. Its translation: CATSVGGEVDTQYF.

This chain connects TRBV4-2 to TRBJ2-1; 7 nucleotides align to TRBD1. The CDR3 is 15 residues long. The ends lost 4 bases at V and 2 bases at J; junction bases unmatched: 5. Germline assignment: CDR1 LGHNA and CDR2 YNFKEQ. The CDR3 nucleotides read TGTGCCAGCAGCCCCCGGGACAGCGCCTACAATGAGCAGTTCTTC. As protein: CASSPRDSAYNEQFF.

This clonotype appeared a few times. The rearrangement joins TRBV7-2 to TRBJ2-2; 9 bases are shared with TRBD1. CDR1 is SGHTA and CDR2 is FQGNSA in the germline V gene. CDR3 length equals 15 residues. V lost 5 bases and J lost 5; bases outside the gene matches: 6. CDR3 region: CASSRDRVKTGELFF. CDR3 nucleotides: TGTGCCAGCAGCCGGGACAGGGTAAAAACCGGGGAGCTGTTTTTT.

The CDR3 nucleotides read TGTGCCAGCAGCCCCGATACGGGGTGGGGGTCCGATACGCAGTATTTT. Protein product: CASSPDTGWGSDTQYF. The chain has TRBV7-9 and TRBJ2-3; D is perhaps TRBD1 or TRBD2 (5 bases each). CDR1 and CDR2 from the germline V gene are SEHNR and FQNEAQ (reference sequence). The CDR3 runs to 16 residues. V lost 5 bases, J lost 6 bases, and 21 bases lay in between.

This chain joins TRBV28 and TRBJ2-5, with 13 bases aligning to TRBD2. CDR1 and CDR2 (germline): MDHEN, SYDVKM. The CDR3 is 16 residues long. V lost 1 base to trimming and J lost 5 bases; unmatched junction nucleotides: 4. CDR3 sequence (DNA): TGTGCCAGCAGTTTATCGACTAGCGGGAGGAGGGAGACCCAGTACTTC. It specifies CASSLSTSGRRETQYF.

This clonotype was picked up a small number of times. V is TRBV20-1 and J is TRBJ1-2; no definite D call. The germline gives CDR1 DFQATT, CDR2 SNEGSKA (reference sequence). The CDR3 is 12 residues long. The V end was cut by 3 bases, the J end by 2 bases, with 7 bases between. As DNA, the CDR3 is TGCAGTGCTAGTCCCATGAACTATGGCTACACCTTC. It specifies CSASPMNYGYTF.

About this clonotype: This may be a read error: a much more frequent sequence differs by one nucleotide. The rearrangement joins TRBV7-9 to TRBJ2-1; D is unresolved. This CDR3 region has 11 residues. Germline CDR1 SEHNR, CDR2 FQNEAQ (reference sequence). Here the CDR3 reads CASSSTNEKFF. CDR3 in DNA: TGTGCCAGCAGCTCCACCAATGAGAAGTTCTTC.

Only a few counts were recorded for this clonotype. The rearrangement uses TRBV5-1 and TRBJ2-1; D possibly matches TRBD1 or TRBD2 (5 bases each). The CDR3 spans 18 residues. Germline V lookup: CDR1 SGHRS, CDR2 YFSETQ. V lost 0 bases and J lost 9, with 25 bases in between. CDR3 DNA sequence: TGCGCCAGCAGCTTGGAGGGGAGAGGGGCGCTTATTTCCATTGAGCAGTTCTTC. Translated: CASSLEGRGALISIEQFF.

This clonotype was counted only a few times. V usage is TRBV7-8 and J usage is TRBJ2-4, with no clear D. The V end was cut by 5 bases, the J end by 4 bases, with 21 bases between. CDR3 length equals 17 residues. Germline V gene data show CDR1 as SGHVS and CDR2 as FQNEAQ. The CDR3 loop is CASSPGLPRTTKNIQYF. CDR3 nucleotide sequence: TGTGCCAGCAGCCCCGGTCTTCCGCGGACGACTAAAAACATTCAGTACTTC.

There are a few counts of this clonotype. The rearrangement uses TRBV19 and TRBJ2-7; 10 nucleotides line up with TRBD2. Unmatched junction bases numbered 5, after V lost 6 bases and J lost 6 bases. The germline V gene encodes CDR1 LNHDA and CDR2 SQIVND (reference sequence). The CDR3 sequence is 13 residues long. This CDR3 reads CASRELAGSEQYF. In DNA, the CDR3 is TGTGCCAGTAGAGAACTAGCGGGAAGCGAGCAGTACTTC.

Many counts were recorded for this clonotype. The V and J genes are TRBV4-2 and TRBJ2-1; 10 bases agree with TRBD2. Trimming took 4 bases from V and 7 from J; bases not matched to a gene: 10. CDR1 is LGHNA, CDR2 YNFKEQ, per germline. This CDR3 contains 16 residues. The chain's CDR3 is CASSPPGRLAGNEQFF. CDR3 sequence (DNA): TGTGCCAGCAGCCCCCCGGGGAGACTAGCGGGTAATGAGCAGTTCTTC.

This chain connects TRBV14 to TRBJ2-5; D remains unclear. This CDR3 spans 11 amino acids. Germline V gene data show CDR1 as SGHDN and CDR2 as FVKESK. Trimming took 2 bases from V and 6 from J, leaving 4 bases between them. In DNA, the CDR3 is TGTGCCAGCAGCCAAACGAAGACCCAGTACTTC. This gives the protein CASSQTKTQYF.

This clonotype was found a few times. V and J are TRBV18 and TRBJ2-7, with 7 nucleotides matching TRBD2. Germline V gene lookup returns CDR1 KGHSH and CDR2 LQKENI. This CDR3 region has 17 residues. V was clipped by 3 bases and J by 5 bases; unmatched bases: 16. The CDR3 loop reads CASSPVMAGVYGHEQYF. The DNA for the CDR3 is TGTGCCAGCTCACCGGTGATGGCGGGAGTCTATGGCCACGAGCAGTACTTC.

V usage is TRBV12-3 or TRBV12-4 and J usage is TRBJ2-5; tentative D call: TRBD1 (5 bases). Trimming shortened V by 7 bases and J by 7 bases, and 16 bases separated the two germline ends. The CDR3 runs 13 residues. The CDR3 loop reads CASTPSGMRTQYF. In DNA form, the CDR3 reads TGTGCCAGCACCCCGTCAGGGATGCGGACCCAGTACTTC.

CDR3 sequence reads: CASSLQGGGETQYF. DNA of the CDR3: TGTGCCAGCAGTTTACAGGGTGGTGGGGAGACCCAGTACTTC. This chain joins TRBV7-2 and TRBJ2-5; maybe TRBD1 (6 bases). CDR1 SGHTA and CDR2 FQGNSA come from the germline V gene. The CDR3 consists of 14 residues. Trimming pared 6 bases from V and 5 bases from J, leaving 16 bases between.

The genes are TRBV9 and TRBJ2-2, with TRBD2 matching over 7 bases. The CDR3 runs 13 residues. The germline gives CDR1 SGDLS, CDR2 YYNGEE. With 5 bases clipped from V and 5 bases from J, the junction kept 3 bases outside the gene matches. The CDR3 region is CASRLALTGELFF. The CDR3, as DNA: TGTGCCAGCAGACTAGCGCTGACCGGGGAGCTGTTTTTT.

This clonotype was recorded many times. The chain couples TRBV29-1 to TRBJ2-7, with 8 bases fitting TRBD1. CDR1 is SQVTM, CDR2 ANQGSEA, per germline. V shed 5 bases and J 3 bases; nucleotides not matched to a gene: 9. CDR3 size: 14 residues. The chain's CDR3 is CSVKPGGTSYEQYF. In DNA form, the CDR3 reads TGCAGCGTTAAGCCAGGGGGCACGAGCTACGAGCAGTACTTC.

The rearrangement joins TRBV20-1 to TRBJ1-5, with 7 bases matching TRBD1. CDR1 and CDR2 from the germline V gene are DFQATT and SNEGSKA (reference sequence). There are 17 residues in the CDR3. Germline trimming cut 5 bases from V and 6 bases from J; bases unmatched to any gene: 19. The CDR3 DNA sequence: TGCAGTGCTCACTCCCAGTTGTGGTCAGGGGGTGGTCAGCCCCAGCATTTT. Its translation: CSAHSQLWSGGGQPQHF.

In its sample, this clonotype was seen a few times. V and J are TRBV7-6 and TRBJ2-2; D is undetermined. The V gene's germline CDR1 is SGHVS and CDR2 FNYEAQ. V gave up 4 bases and J gave up 2 bases, with 8 bases separating them. The CDR3 has 14 residues. The DNA for the CDR3 is TGTGCCAGCAGCTCCAAAATTAACACCGGGGAGCTGTTTTTT. Translation gives CASSSKINTGELFF.